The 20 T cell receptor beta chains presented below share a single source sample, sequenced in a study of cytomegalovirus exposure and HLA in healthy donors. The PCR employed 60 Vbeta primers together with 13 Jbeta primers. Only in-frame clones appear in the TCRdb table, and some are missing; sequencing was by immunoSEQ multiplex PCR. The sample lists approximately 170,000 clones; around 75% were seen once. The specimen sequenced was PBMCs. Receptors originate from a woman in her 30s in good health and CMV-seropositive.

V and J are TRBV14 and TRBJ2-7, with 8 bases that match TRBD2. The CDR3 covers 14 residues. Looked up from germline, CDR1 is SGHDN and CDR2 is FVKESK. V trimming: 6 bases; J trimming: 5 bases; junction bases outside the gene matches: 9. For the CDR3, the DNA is TGTGCCAGCAGGCTCGGGACTAGTATGCACGAGCAGTACTTC. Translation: CASRLGTSMHEQYF.

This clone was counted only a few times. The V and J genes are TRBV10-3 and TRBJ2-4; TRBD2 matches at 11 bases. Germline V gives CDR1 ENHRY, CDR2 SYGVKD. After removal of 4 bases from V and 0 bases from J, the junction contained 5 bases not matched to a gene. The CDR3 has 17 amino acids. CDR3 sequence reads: CAISGGGLAAAKNIQYF. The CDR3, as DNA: TGTGCCATCAGTGGTGGGGGACTAGCGGCAGCCAAAAACATTCAGTACTTC.

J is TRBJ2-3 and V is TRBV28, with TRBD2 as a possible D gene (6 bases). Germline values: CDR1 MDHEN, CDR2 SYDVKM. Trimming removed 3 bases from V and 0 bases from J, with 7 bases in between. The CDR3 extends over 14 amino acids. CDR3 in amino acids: CASSLGGSTDTQYF. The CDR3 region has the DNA TGTGCCAGCAGTTTGGGGGGTAGCACAGATACGCAGTATTTT.

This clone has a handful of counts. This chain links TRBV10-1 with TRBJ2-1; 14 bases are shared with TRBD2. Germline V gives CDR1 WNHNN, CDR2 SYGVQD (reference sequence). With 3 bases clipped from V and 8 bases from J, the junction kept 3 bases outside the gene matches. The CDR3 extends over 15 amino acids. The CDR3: CASSETTSGRDEQFF. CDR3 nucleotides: TGCGCCAGCAGTGAAACGACTAGCGGGAGGGATGAGCAGTTCTTC.

The CDR3 sequence is CASTLSGSSGANVLTF. For the CDR3, the DNA is TGTGCCAGTACCCTCTCCGGGTCCTCTGGGGCCAACGTCCTGACTTTC. This chain connects TRBV19 to TRBJ2-6, with D hard to call. V lost 7 bases to trimming and J lost 0 bases, with 13 bases between them. The CDR3 is made up of 16 amino acids. CDR1 LNHDA and CDR2 SQIVND come from the germline V gene (reference sequence).

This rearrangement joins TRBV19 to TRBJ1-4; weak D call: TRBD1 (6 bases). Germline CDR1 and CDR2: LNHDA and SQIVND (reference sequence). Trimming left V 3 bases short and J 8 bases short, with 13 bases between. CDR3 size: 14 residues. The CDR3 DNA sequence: TGTGCCAGTAGTATTGTCACAGGGCGGGAAAAACTGTTTTTT. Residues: CASSIVTGREKLFF.

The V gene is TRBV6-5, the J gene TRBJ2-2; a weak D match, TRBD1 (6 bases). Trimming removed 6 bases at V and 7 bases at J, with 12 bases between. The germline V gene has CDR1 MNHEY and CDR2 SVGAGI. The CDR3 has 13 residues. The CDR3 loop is CASRSGEVGELFF. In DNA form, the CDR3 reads TGTGCCAGCAGGTCAGGGGAAGTCGGGGAGCTGTTTTTT.

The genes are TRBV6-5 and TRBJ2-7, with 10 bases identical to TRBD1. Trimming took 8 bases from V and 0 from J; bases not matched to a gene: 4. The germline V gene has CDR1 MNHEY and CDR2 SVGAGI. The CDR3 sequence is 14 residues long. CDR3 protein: CASARTGGSYEQYF. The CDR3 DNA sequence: TGTGCCAGCGCACGGACAGGGGGCTCCTACGAGCAGTACTTC.

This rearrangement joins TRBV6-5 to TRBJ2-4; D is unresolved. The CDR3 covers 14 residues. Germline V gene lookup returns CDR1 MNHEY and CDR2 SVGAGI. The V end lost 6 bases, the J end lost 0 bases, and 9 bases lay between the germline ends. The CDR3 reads CASRFRLAKNIQYF. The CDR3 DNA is TGTGCCAGCAGATTTCGGTTAGCCAAAAACATTCAGTACTTC.

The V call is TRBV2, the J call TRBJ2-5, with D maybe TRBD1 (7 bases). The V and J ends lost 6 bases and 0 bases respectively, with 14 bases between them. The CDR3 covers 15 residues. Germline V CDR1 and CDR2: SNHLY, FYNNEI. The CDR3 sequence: CASRRDRGYQETQYF. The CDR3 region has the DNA TGTGCCAGCAGGCGGGACAGAGGGTACCAAGAGACCCAGTACTTC. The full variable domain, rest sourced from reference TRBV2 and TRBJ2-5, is EPEVTQTPSHQVTQMGQEVILRCVPISNHLYFYWYRQILGQKVEFLVSFYNNEISEKSEIFDDQFSVERPDGSNFTLKIRSTKLEDSAMYFCASRRDRGYQETQYFGPGTRLLVL.

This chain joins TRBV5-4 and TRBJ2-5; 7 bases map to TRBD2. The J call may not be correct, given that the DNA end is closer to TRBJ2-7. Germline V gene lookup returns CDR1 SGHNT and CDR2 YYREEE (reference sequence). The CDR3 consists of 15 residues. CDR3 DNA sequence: TGTGCCTGGAGGGTGTTTAGCGGGCCCTCCTACGAGCAGTACTTC. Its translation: CAWRVFSGPSYEQYF.

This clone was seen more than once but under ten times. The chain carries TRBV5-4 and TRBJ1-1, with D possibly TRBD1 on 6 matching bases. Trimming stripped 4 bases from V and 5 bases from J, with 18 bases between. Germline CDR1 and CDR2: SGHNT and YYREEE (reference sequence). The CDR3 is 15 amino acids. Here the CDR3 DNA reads TGTGCCAGCAGCCAAGATACAGGGAGAGGGACTGAAGCTTTCTTT. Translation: CASSQDTGRGTEAFF.

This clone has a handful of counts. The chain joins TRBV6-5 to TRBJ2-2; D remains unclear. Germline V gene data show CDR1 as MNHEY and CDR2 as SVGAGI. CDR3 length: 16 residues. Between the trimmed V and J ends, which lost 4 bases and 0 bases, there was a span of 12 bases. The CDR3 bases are TGTGCCAGCAGTTTCCGACTCAGAACGAACACCGGGGAGCTGTTTTTT. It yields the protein CASSFRLRTNTGELFF.

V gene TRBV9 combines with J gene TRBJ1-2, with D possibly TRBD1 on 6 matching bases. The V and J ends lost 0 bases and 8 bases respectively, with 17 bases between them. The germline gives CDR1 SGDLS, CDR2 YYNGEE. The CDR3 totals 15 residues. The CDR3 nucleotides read TGTGCCAGCAGCGTAGGAAAACAGGGATTGGGGGGCTACACCTTC. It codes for CASSVGKQGLGGYTF.

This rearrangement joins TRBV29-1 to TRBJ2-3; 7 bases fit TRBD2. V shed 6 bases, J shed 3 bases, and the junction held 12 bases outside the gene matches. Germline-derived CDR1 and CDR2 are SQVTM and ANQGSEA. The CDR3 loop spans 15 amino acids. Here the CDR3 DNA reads TGCAGCGTGGTCCCCCGGCGGGAGAGTACAGATACGCAGTATTTT. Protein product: CSVVPRRESTDTQYF.

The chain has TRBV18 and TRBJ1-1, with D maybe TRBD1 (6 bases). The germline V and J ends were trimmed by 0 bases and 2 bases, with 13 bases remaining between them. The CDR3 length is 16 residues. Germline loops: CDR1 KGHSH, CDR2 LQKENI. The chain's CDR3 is CASSPPRGRGNTEAFF. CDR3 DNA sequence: TGTGCCAGCTCACCACCGAGGGGCAGGGGAAACACTGAAGCTTTCTTT. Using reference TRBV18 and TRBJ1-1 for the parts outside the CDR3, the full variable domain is NAGVMQNPRHLVRRRGQEARLRCSPMKGHSHVYWYRQLPEEGLKFMVYLQKENIIDESGMPKERFSAEFPKEGPSILRIQQVVRGDSAAYFCASSPPRGRGNTEAFFGQGTRLTVV.

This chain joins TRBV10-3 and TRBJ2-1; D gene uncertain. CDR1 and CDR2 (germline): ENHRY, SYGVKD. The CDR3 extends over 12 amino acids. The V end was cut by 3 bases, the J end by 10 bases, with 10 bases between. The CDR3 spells CAISDTAREQFF. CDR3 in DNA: TGTGCCATCAGTGATACCGCCCGGGAGCAGTTCTTC.

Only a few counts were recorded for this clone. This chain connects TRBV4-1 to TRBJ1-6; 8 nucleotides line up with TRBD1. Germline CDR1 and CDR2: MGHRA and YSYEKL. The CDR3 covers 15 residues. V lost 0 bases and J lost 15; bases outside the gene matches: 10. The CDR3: CASSQDGIGQGNLHF. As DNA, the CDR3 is TGCGCCAGCAGCCAAGACGGGATCGGACAGGGAAACCTCCACTTT.

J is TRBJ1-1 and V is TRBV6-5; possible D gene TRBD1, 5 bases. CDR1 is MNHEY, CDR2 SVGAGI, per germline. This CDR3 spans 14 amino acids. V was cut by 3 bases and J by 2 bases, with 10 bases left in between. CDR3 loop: CASSYSGHNTEAFF. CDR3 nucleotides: TGTGCCAGCAGTTATAGCGGACACAACACTGAAGCTTTCTTT.

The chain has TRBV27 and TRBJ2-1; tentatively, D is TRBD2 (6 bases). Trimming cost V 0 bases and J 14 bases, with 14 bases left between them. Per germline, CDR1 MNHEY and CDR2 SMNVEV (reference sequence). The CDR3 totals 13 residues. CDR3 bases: TGTGCCAGCAGTTTATCGCCAGGAGGGCCGAAGTTCTTC. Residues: CASSLSPGGPKFF.